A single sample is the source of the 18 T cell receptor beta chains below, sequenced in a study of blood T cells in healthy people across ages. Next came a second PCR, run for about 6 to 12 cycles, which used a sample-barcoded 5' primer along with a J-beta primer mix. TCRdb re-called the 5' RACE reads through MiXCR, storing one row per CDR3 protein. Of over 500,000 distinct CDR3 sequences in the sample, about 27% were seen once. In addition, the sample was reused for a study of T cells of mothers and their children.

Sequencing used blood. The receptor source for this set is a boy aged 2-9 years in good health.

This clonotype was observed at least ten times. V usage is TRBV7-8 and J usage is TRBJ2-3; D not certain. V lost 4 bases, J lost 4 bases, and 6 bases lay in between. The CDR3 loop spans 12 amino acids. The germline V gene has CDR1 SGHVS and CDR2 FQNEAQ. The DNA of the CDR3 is TGTGCCAGCAGCTCTCGAGCAGATACGCAGTATTTT. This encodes CASSSRADTQYF.

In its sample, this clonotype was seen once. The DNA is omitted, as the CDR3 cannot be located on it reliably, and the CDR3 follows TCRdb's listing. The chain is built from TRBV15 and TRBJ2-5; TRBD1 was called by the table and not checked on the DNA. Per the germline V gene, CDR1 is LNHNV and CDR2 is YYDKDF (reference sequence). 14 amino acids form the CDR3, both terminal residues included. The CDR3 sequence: CATSLASGPAEQFF.

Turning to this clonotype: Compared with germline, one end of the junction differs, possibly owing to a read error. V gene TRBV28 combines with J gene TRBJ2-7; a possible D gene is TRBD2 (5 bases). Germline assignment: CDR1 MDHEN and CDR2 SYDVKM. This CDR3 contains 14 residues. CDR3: CAGSLVGGSYEQYF. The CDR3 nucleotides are TGTGCCGGCAGTTTGGTCGGAGGCTCCTACGAGCAGTACTTC.

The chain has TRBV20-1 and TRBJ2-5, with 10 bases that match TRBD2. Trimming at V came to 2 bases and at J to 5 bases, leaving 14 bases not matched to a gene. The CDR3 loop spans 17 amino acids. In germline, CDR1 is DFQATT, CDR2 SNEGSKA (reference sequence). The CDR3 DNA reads TGCAGTGCTAGAATTTTTTTAGCGGGGGGCCCTGGGGAGACCCAGTACTTC. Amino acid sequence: CSARIFLAGGPGETQYF.

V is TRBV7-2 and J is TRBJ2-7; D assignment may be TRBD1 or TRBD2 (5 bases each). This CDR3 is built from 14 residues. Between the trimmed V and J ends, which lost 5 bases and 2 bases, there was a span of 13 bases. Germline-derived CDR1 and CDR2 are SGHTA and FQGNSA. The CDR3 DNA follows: TGTGCCAGCAGCAAGGACCAGGGAGCCTACGAGCAGTACTTC. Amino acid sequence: CASSKDQGAYEQYF.

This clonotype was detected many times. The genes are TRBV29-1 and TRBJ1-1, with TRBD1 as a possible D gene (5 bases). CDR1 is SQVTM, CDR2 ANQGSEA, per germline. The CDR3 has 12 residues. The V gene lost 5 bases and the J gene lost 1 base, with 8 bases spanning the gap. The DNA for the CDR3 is TGCAGCGTTTCCACAGGGAACACTGAAGCTTTCTTT. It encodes CSVSTGNTEAFF.

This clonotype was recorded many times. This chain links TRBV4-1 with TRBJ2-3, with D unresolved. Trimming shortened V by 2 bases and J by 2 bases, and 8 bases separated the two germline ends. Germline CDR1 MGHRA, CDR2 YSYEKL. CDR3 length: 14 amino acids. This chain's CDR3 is CASSQRPDTDTQYF. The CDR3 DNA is TGCGCCAGCAGCCAACGGCCCGACACAGATACGCAGTATTTT.

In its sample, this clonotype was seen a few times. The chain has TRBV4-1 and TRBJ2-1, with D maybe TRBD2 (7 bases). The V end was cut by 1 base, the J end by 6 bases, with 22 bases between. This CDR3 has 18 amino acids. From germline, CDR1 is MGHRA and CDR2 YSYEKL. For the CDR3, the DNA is TGCGCCAGCAGCCAAGGGGGGTTGGTGGGGGGGCCTTCCAATGAGCAGTTCTTC. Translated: CASSQGGLVGGPSNEQFF.

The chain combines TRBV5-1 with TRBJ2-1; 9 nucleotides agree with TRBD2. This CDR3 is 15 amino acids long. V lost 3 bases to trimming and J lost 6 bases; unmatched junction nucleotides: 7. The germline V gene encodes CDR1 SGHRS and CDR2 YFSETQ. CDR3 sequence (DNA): TGCGCCAGCAGCTGGGCCGGGACTAGCCCCAATGAGCAGTTCTTC. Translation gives CASSWAGTSPNEQFF.

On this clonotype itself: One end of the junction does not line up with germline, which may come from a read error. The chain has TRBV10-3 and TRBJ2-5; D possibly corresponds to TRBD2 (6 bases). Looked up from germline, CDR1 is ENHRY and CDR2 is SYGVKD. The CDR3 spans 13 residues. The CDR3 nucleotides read TGTGTCATCAGTGCCGGCGGGGAAGAGACCCAGTACTTC. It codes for CVISAGGEETQYF.

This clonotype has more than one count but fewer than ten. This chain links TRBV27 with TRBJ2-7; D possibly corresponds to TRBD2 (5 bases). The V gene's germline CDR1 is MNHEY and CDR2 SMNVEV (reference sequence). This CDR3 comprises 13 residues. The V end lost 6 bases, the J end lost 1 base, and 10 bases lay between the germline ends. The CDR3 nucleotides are TGTGCCAGCAGAGACGGGGAGTCCTACGAGCAGTACTTC. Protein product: CASRDGESYEQYF.

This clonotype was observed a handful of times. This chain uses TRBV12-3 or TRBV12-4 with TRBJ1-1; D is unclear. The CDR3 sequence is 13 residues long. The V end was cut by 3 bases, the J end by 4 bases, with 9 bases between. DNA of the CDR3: TGTGCCAGCAGTTTCGGGCGAAGCACTGAAGCTTTCTTT. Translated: CASSFGRSTEAFF.

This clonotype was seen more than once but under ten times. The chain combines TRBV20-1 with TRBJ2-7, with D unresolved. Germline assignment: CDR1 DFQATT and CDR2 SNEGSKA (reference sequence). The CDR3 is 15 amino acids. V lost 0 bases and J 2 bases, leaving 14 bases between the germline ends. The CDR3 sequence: CSARDPENPTYEQYF. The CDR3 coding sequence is TGCAGTGCTAGAGACCCAGAAAACCCTACCTACGAGCAGTACTTC.

The CDR3: CASSYNADPRGEKLFF. The CDR3 coding sequence is TGTGCCAGCAGTTACAACGCGGACCCCCGTGGAGAAAAACTGTTTTTT. V gene TRBV6-5 combines with J gene TRBJ1-4, with no clear D. Trimming shortened V by 2 bases and J by 8 bases, and 18 bases separated the two germline ends. The CDR3 runs to 16 residues. Germline loops: CDR1 MNHEY, CDR2 SVGAGI.

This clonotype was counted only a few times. CDR3: CASSPWDRTVYEQYF. DNA for the CDR3: TGTGCCAGCAGTCCGTGGGACAGGACGGTCTACGAGCAGTACTTC. The chain couples TRBV27 to TRBJ2-5, with 8 positions matching TRBD1. With the DNA end fitting TRBJ2-7 better, the J assignment may be wrong. Looked up from germline, CDR1 is MNHEY and CDR2 is SMNVEV (reference sequence). The CDR3 has 15 amino acids.

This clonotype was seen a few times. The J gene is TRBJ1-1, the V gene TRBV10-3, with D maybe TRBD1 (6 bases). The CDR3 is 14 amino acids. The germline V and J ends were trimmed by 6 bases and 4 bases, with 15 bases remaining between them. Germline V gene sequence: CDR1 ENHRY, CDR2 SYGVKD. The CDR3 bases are TGTGCCATCAGCATACAGGGAAAAGGCACTGAAGCTTTCTTT. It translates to CAISIQGKGTEAFF.

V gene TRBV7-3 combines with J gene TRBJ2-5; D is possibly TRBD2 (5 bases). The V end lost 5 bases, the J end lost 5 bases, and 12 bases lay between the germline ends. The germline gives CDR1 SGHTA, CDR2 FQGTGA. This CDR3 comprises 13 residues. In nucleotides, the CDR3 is TGTGCCAGCAGCATTACTAGTGGCGAGACCCAGTACTTC. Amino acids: CASSITSGETQYF.

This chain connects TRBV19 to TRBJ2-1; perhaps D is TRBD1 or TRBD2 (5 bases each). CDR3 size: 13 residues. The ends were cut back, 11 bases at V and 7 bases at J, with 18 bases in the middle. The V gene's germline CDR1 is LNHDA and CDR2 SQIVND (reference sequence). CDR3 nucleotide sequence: TGTGCCGTCTCGGGGCACGGTCGTAATGAGCAGTTCTTC. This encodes CAVSGHGRNEQFF.